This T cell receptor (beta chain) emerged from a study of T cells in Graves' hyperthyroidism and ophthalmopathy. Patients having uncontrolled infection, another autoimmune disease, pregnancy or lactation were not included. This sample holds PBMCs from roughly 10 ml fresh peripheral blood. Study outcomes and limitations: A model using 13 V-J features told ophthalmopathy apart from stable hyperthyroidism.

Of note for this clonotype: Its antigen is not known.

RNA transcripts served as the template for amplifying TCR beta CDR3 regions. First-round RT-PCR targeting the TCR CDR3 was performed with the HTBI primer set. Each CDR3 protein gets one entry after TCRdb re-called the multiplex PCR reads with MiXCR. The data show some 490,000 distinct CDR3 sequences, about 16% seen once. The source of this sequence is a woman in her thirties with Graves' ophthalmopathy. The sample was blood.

The CDR3 DNA is TGTGCCAGCAGTTTCGCAGGGTTGTGGTCCTACGAGCAGTACTTC. Its translation is CASSFAGLWSYEQYF. The genes are TRBV27 and TRBJ2-7; weak D call: TRBD1 (5 bases). The ends were cut back, 3 bases at V and 1 base at J, with 13 bases in the middle. In germline, CDR1 is MNHEY, CDR2 SMNVEV (reference sequence). This CDR3 is 15 amino acids long.